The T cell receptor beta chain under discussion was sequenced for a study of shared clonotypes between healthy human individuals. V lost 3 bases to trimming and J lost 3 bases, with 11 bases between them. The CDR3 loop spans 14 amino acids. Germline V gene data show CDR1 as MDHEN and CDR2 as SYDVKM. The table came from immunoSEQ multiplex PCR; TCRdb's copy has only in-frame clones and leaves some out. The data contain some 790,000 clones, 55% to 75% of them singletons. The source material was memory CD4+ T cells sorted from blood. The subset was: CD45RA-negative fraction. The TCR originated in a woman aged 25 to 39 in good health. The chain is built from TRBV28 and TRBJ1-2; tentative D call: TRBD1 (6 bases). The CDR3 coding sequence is TGTGCCAGCAGTTTCCAGGACAGCTACTATGGCTACACCTTC. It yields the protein CASSFQDSYYGYTF.